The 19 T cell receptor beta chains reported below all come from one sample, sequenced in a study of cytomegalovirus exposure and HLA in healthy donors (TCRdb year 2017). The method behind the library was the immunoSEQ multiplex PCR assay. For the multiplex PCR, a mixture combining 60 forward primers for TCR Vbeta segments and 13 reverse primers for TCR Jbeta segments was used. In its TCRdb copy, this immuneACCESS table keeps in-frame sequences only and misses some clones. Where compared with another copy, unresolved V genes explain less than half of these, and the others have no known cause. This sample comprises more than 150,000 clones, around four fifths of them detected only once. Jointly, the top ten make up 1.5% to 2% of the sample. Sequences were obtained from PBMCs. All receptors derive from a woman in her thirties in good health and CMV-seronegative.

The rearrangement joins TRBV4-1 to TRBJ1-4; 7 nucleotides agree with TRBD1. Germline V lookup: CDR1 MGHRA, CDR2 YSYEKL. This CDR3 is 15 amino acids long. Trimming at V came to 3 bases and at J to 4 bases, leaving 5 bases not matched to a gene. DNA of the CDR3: TGCGCCAGCAGCCAGGCTGGACAGGTTAATGAAAAACTGTTTTTT. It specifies CASSQAGQVNEKLFF.

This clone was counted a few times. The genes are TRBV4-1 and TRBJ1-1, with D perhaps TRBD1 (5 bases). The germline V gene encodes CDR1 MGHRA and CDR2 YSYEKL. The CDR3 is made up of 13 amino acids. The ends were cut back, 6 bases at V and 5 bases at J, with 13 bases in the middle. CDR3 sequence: CASSLTRDTEAFF. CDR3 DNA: TGCGCCAGCAGTCTCACCAGGGATACTGAAGCTTTCTTT.

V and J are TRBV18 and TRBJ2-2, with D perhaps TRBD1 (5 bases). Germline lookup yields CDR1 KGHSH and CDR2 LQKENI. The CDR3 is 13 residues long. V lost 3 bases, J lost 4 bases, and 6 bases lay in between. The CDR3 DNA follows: TGTGCCAGCTCACCCCAGGGCACCGGGGAGCTGTTTTTT. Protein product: CASSPQGTGELFF.

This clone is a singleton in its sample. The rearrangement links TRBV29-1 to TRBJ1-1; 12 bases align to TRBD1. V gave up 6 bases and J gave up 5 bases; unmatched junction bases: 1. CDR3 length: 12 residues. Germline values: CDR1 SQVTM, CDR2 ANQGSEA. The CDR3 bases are TGCAGCGTGGGACAGGGGGCTACTGAAGCTTTCTTT. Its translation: CSVGQGATEAFF. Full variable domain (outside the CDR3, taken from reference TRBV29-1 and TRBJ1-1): SAVISQKPSRDICQRGTSLTIQCQVDSQVTMMFWYRQQPGQSLTLIATANQGSEATYESGFVIDKFPISRPNLTFSTLTVSNMSPEDSSIYLCSVGQGATEAFFGQGTRLTVV.

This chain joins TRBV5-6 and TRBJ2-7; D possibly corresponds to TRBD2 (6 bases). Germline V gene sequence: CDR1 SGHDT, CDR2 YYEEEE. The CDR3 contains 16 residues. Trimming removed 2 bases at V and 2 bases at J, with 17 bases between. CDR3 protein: CASSLPTGTVPYEQYF. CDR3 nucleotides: TGTGCCAGCAGCTTACCAACCGGGACTGTCCCCTACGAGCAGTACTTC.

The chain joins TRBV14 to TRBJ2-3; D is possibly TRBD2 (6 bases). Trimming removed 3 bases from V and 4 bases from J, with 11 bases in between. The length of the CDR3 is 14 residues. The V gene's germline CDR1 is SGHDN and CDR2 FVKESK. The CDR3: CASSQRGGPDTQYF. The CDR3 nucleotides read TGTGCCAGCAGCCAGAGGGGAGGCCCAGATACGCAGTATTTT.

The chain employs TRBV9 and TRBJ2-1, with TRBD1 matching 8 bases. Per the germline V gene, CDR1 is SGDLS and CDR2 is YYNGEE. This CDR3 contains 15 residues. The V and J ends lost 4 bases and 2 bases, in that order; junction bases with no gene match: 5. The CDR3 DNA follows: TGTGCCAGCAGCCCCGGGACAGGTCCCTACAATGAGCAGTTCTTC. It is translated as CASSPGTGPYNEQFF.

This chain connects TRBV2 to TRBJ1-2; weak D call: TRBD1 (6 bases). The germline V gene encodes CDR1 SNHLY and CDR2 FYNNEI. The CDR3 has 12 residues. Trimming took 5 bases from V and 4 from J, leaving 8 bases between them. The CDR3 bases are TGTGCCAGCAGTCGCAGGGGCTATGGCTACACCTTC. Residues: CASSRRGYGYTF.

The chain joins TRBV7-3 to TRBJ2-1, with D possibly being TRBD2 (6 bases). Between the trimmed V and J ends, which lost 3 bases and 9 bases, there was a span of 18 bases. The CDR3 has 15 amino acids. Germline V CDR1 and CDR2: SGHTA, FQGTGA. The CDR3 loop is CASSFSPGDGGEQFF. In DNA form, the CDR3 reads TGTGCCAGCAGCTTCTCTCCGGGAGACGGGGGTGAGCAGTTCTTC.

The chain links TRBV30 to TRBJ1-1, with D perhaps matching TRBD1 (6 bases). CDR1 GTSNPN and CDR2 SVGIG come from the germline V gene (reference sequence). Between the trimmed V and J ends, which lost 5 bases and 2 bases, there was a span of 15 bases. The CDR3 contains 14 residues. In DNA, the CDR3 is TGTGCCTGGTTCGGACAGTGGGCCAACACTGAAGCTTTCTTT. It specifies CAWFGQWANTEAFF.

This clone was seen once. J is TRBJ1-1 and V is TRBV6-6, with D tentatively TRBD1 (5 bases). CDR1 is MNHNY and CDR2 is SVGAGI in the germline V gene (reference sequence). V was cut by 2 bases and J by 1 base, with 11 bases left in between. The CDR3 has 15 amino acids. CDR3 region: CASSYVGVENTEAFF. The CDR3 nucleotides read TGTGCCAGCAGTTACGTAGGGGTCGAGAACACTGAAGCTTTCTTT.

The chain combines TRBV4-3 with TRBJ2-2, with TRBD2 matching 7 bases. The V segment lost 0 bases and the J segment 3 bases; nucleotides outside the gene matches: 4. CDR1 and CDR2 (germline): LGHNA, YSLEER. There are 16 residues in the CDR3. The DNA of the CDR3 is TGCGCCAGCAGCCAAGATTGGCGGGGGTACACCGGGGAGCTGTTTTTT. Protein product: CASSQDWRGYTGELFF.

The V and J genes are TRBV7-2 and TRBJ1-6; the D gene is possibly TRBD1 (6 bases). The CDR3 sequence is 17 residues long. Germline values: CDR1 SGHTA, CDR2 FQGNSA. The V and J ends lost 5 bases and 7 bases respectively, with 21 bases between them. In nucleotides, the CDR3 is TGTGCCAGCAGCCGGAACCGGGGGAGGGGGTTGAATTCACCCCTCCACTTT. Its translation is CASSRNRGRGLNSPLHF.

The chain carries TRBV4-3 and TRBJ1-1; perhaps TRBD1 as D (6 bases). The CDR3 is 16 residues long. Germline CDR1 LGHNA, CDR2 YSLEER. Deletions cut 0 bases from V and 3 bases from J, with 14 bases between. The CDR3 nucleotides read TGCGCCAGCAGCCAAGACGAGAGGGGGTGGTACACTGAAGCTTTCTTT. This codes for CASSQDERGWYTEAFF.

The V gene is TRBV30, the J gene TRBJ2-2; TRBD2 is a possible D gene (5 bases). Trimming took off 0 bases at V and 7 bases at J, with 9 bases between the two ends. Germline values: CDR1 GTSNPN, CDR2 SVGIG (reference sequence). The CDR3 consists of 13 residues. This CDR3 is CAWSVTRGGELFF. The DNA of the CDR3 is TGTGCCTGGAGTGTTACCCGGGGCGGGGAGCTGTTTTTT.

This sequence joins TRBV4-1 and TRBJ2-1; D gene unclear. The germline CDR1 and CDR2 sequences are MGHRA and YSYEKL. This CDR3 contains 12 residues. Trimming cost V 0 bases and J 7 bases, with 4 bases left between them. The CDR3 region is CASSQDPNEQFF. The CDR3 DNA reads TGCGCCAGCAGCCAAGATCCAAATGAGCAGTTCTTC.

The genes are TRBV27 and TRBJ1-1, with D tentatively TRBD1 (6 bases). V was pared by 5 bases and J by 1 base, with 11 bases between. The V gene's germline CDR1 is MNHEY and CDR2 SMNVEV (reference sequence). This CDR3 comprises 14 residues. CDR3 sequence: CASSARTANTEAFF. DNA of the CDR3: TGTGCCAGCAGTGCCCGGACAGCGAACACTGAAGCTTTCTTT.

The CDR3 region is CASNARVGPGNTIYF. The CDR3 coding sequence is TGTGCCAGCAACGCCAGGGTAGGGCCGGGAAACACCATATATTTT. The chain couples TRBV5-6 to TRBJ1-3, with D possibly TRBD1 on 5 matching bases. V dropped 6 bases and J dropped 4 bases, with 17 bases sitting between them. Per the germline V gene, CDR1 is SGHDT and CDR2 is YYEEEE. The CDR3 is 15 amino acids.

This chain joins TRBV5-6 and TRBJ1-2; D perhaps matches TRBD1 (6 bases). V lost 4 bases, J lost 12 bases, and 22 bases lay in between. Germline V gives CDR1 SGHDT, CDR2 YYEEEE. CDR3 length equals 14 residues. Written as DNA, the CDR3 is TGTGCCAGCAGCCCCGACAGGAGAGGAATGTGGAACACCTTC. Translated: CASSPDRRGMWNTF.